This T cell receptor (beta chain) was identified during a study of coeliac disease (dated by TCRdb to between 2021 and 2023). Notes on the research overall: Coeliac patients were classed as newly diagnosed active disease, refractory coeliac disease type I, or disease controlled by a gluten-free diet. Because high-resolution HLA typing was not available, biased TRBV7-2 usage was examined as a proof of principle. The full study included roughly 30 patients: some 22 with serologically confirmed coeliac disease and 8 controls with non-small intestinal disorders. Samples from approximately 26 subjects were successfully TRB sequenced, and these included roughly 23 paired samples of bulk unsorted intraepithelial and lamina propria cells. Refractory coeliac disease type I was defined as no response to a gluten-free diet for over 12 months, with immunophenotypically normal intraepithelial cells. The study set out to describe the TR repertoires of small intestinal T cells in active coeliac disease, refractory type I coeliac disease, and coeliac disease treated with a gluten-free diet. Next-generation sequencing of rearranged TRB and TRG CDR3 regions was used on small intestinal lymphocyte fractions taken from coeliac and non-coeliac patients. What the work shows at the level of the full study, not this receptor alone: The authors considered the approach unsuitable for unbiased detection of gliadin-specific T cells, which are scarce and rarely shared between patients. Separating intraepithelial cells from lamina propria cells did not give high-purity fractions, so cross-contamination between the two compartments may have occurred. TRB repertoires were mostly private, with most amino acid sequences found in only one sample, and V-gene usage showed no significant difference between disease groups. Published gliadin-specific TRB sequences were detected in about 45% of the 18 coeliac lamina propria samples but in only 1 of 6 controls. Lower clonality than in controls was observed in the TRB and TRG repertoires of active coeliac intraepithelial and lamina propria samples, suggesting that diverse T cells were recruited.

A single count supports this clone. Its antigen remains unidentified. Base qualities were left out, and no much larger clone turns up one base away. The protocol used for the library was the immunoSEQ multiplex PCR assay. The TR loci underwent multiplexed PCR amplification, with J gene segments targeted by reverse primers and V gene segments targeted by forward primers. The Illumina HiSeq System was used to sequence the amplified CDR3 regions. In the paper's pipeline: Closely related reads were merged by a nearest-neighbour algorithm to remove PCR and sequencing errors and to collapse the data into unique sequences. Two measures summarised the repertoires: clonality, and T cell density, defined as TR molecules per amount of genomic DNA input. Public TRs were defined as CDR3 amino acid sequences in at least 80% of unsorted samples, then tested for differential abundance between coeliac and control samples. Every lamina propria sample was checked against a list of approximately 220 published gliadin-specific TRB sequences. Kruskal-Wallis tests followed by Dunn post-tests were used to test for differences in clonality and density between disease groups. Sourced from immuneACCESS, this table was stored by TCRdb with only in-frame sequences that have V and J called. A share of the clones is absent; for the studies checked, an unresolved V gene accounts for under half, and the remainder has no known explanation. V and J calls and clone size come straight from that table; D and trimming were deduced from the DNA. This sample lists 4,000 to 6,000 clones; about 61% were detected once. The top ten clonotypes cover 10% to 12% of the sample.

Cells were frozen in liquid nitrogen in DMSO/FBS as aliquots of 400,000 to 550,000 cells, with a single aliquot from each fraction going to sequencing. Endoscopy and small intestinal biopsy were performed in all 30 or so patients in the study. Once intraepithelial cells had been isolated, the leftover biopsy tissue was digested with collagenase to release lamina propria cells. The Qiagen DNeasy blood extraction kit was used to extract genomic DNA from the frozen unsorted cell fractions. The V and J ends are trimmed by 5 bases and 5 bases, leaving 12 bases between them. Based on the germline V gene (reference sequence), the CDR1 and CDR2 sequences are MNHEY and SMNVEV. The CDR3 starts with the cysteine, ends with the phenylalanine, and has 13 residues. Just the 39-base CDR3 DNA is kept, in frame starting at base 1.

The rearrangement combines TRBV27 with TRBJ1-1, and the D gene may be TRBD1, 6 bases matching. The sequenced sample was lamina propria lymphocytes from the gut. The sample's cell subset or site label, in plain terms: lamina propria cell (LPC) fraction of small intestinal biopsy. The TCR originated in a woman in her seventies with celiac disease. The nucleotides are TGTGCCAGCAGTATAGGACAGAAGACTGAAGCTTTCTTT. It translates as CASSIGQKTEAFF.